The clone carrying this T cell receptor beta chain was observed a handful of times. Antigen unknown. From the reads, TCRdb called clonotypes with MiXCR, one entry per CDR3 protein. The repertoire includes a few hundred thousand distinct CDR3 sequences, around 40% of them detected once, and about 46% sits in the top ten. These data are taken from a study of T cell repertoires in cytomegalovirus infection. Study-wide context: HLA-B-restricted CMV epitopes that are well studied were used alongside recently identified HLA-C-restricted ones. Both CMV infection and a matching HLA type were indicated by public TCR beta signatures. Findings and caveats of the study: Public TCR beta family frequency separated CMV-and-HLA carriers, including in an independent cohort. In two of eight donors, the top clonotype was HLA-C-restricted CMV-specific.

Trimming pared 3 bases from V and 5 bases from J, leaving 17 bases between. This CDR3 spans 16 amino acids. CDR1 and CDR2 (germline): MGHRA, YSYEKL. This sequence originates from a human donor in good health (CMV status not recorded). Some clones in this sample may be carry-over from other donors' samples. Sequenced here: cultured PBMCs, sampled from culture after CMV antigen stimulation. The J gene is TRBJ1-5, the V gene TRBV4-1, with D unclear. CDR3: CASSQRDGGLDQPQHF. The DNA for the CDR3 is TGCGCCAGCAGCCAGAGGGATGGAGGGCTAGATCAGCCCCAGCATTTT.